Here is one TCR beta chain with its context. Trimming left V 7 bases short and J 0 bases short, with 19 bases between. This CDR3 has 16 amino acids. Per the germline V gene, CDR1 is MDHEN and CDR2 is SYDVKM. Original methodology: Amplification with reference gene primers provided the estimates of nucleated cell counts. Produced via immunoSEQ multiplex PCR; TCRdb's table is partial and in-frame only. V and J calls and clone size come straight from that table; D and trimming were deduced from the DNA. The sample yields around 170,000 clones, over 80% seen once. The source of the sample is a study of blood T cell repertoires in COVID-19. Background on the study: COVID-19 samples from acute and convalescent phases originated in the United States, Italy and Spain. Sample material is recorded as cDNA or gDNA derived from T cells, B-cell-depleted T cells, or PBMCs.

The sequencing sample was made of peripheral blood. The V call is TRBV28, the J call TRBJ2-7, with a possible D match to TRBD2 (6 bases). The clonotype comes from a woman aged 35 to 49 with acute or convalescent COVID-19. The CDR3 loop is CASNPFRVTSSYEQYF. CDR3 bases: TGTGCCAGCAACCCGTTCCGGGTGACTAGCTCCTACGAGCAGTACTTC.